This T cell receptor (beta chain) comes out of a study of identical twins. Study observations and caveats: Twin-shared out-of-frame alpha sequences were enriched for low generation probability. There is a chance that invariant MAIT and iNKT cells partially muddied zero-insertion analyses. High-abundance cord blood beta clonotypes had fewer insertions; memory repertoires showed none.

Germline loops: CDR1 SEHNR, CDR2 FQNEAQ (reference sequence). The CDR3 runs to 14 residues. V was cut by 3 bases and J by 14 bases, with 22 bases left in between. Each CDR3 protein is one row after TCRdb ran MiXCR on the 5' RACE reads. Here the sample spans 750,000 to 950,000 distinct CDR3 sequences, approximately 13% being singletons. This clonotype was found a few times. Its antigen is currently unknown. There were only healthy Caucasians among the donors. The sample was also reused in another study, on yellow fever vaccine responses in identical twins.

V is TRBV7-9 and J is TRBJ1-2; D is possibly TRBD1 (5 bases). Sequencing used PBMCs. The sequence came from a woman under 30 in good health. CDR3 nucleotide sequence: TGTGCCAGCAGCTTGGCCCGGGACCGGGCGGAGAGGACCTTC. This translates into CASSLARDRAERTF. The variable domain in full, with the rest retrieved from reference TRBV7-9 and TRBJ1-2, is DTGVSQNPRHKITKRGQNVTFRCDPISEHNRLYWYRQTLGQGPEFLTYFQNEAQLEKSRLLSDRFSAERPKGSFSTLEIQRTEQGDSAMYLCASSLARDRAERTFGSGTRLTVV.